The 9 T cell receptor beta chains below were found in one sample sequenced in a study of T cells after yellow fever vaccination. TCRdb ran MiXCR on the 5' RACE reads and lists one entry per CDR3 protein. The sample yields approximately 120,000 distinct CDR3 sequences, over 8% seen once. The specimen was CD8+ T cells sorted from PBMCs, collected on the day of the yellow fever booster vaccination. These TCRs come from a man between 18 and 29 years old who received the YFV17D yellow fever vaccine.

This clonotype was found a few times. This chain links TRBV7-9 with TRBJ2-1, with D hard to call. The CDR3 runs to 13 residues. Germline loops: CDR1 SEHNR, CDR2 FQNEAQ (reference sequence). Trimming removed 2 bases at V and 2 bases at J, with 4 bases between. The CDR3 DNA reads as TGTGCCAGCAGCTTAAGTACCTACAATGAGCAGTTCTTC. Protein: CASSLSTYNEQFF. Complete variable domain (other parts from reference TRBV7-9 and TRBJ2-1): DTGVSQNPRHKITKRGQNVTFRCDPISEHNRLYWYRQTLGQGPEFLTYFQNEAQLEKSRLLSDRFSAERPKGSFSTLEIQRTEQGDSAMYLCASSLSTYNEQFFGPGTRLTVL.

The rearrangement joins TRBV6-6 to TRBJ2-1, with D uncertain. This CDR3 comprises 16 residues. V lost 0 bases and J 1 base, leaving 10 bases between the germline ends. CDR1 MNHNY and CDR2 SVGAGI come from the germline V gene (reference sequence). CDR3 in amino acids: CASSYSKSLSYNEQFF. The CDR3 DNA sequence: TGTGCCAGCAGTTACTCGAAGTCCCTTTCCTACAATGAGCAGTTCTTC.

The chain carries TRBV5-4 and TRBJ2-3, with 9 bases that match TRBD1. The germline V gene has CDR1 SGHNT and CDR2 YYREEE (reference sequence). V lost 4 bases to trimming and J lost 5 bases; unmatched junction nucleotides: 8. CDR3 size: 15 residues. DNA for the CDR3: TGTGCCAGCAGCCTCCGGGACAGGGCAGGAGATACGCAGTATTTT. Encoded protein: CASSLRDRAGDTQYF.

This chain joins TRBV6-6 and TRBJ1-6; no firm D call. Germline values: CDR1 MNHNY, CDR2 SVGAGI (reference sequence). The V end lost 5 bases, the J end lost 10 bases, and 9 bases lay between the germline ends. The CDR3 sequence is 12 residues long. The CDR3 loop is CASSPLPSPLHF. CDR3 sequence (DNA): TGTGCCAGCAGTCCACTGCCATCACCCCTCCACTTT.

The chain joins TRBV9 to TRBJ1-2; D gene ambiguous. The V end lost 7 bases, the J end lost 2 bases, and 9 bases lay between the germline ends. The germline V gene has CDR1 SGDLS and CDR2 YYNGEE. The CDR3 contains 12 residues. The CDR3 nucleotides are TGTGCCAGCGGGCTGGGAAACTATGGCTACACCTTC. It is translated as CASGLGNYGYTF. The full variable domain, in which reference TRBV9 and TRBJ1-2 provide the parts outside the CDR3, is DSGVTQTPKHLITATGQRVTLRCSPRSGDLSVYWYQQSLDQGLQFLIQYYNGEERAKGNILERFSAQQFPDLHSELNLSSLELGDSALYFCASGLGNYGYTFGSGTRLTVV.

This chain joins TRBV27 and TRBJ2-1, with 9 bases matching TRBD2. This CDR3 has 16 amino acids. Germline V gives CDR1 MNHEY, CDR2 SMNVEV (reference sequence). V lost 7 bases and J lost 3; bases outside the gene matches: 10. DNA of the CDR3: TGTGCCAGCACCCCCCAGGGAGCGGGGGGCTACAATGAGCAGTTCTTC. It codes for CASTPQGAGGYNEQFF.

J is TRBJ2-5 and V is TRBV6-5, with 12 bases fitting TRBD2. This CDR3 spans 18 amino acids. J was trimmed by 4 bases and V by 2 bases; bases with no gene match: 11. Germline V gives CDR1 MNHEY, CDR2 SVGAGI. CDR3 bases: TGTGCCAGCAGTTACGGACTAGCGGGACGCATGGGGCTAGAGACCCAGTACTTC. As protein: CASSYGLAGRMGLETQYF.

V is TRBV6-5 and J is TRBJ2-1, with a weak D call TRBD2 (5 bases). Between the trimmed V and J ends, which lost 2 bases and 10 bases, there was a span of 12 bases. The CDR3 loop spans 13 amino acids. CDR1 is MNHEY and CDR2 is SVGAGI in the germline V gene. CDR3 region: CASSYVSTGEQFF. The CDR3 bases are TGTGCCAGCAGTTACGTCTCCACGGGGGAGCAGTTCTTC.

This chain joins TRBV4-1 and TRBJ1-1, with D unclear. The germline V gene encodes CDR1 MGHRA and CDR2 YSYEKL. CDR3 length: 15 amino acids. The V gene lost 4 bases and the J gene lost 4 bases, with 16 bases spanning the gap. The CDR3 loop is CASSPSDIWRTEAFF. The CDR3 coding sequence is TGCGCCAGCAGCCCATCGGATATCTGGCGCACTGAAGCTTTCTTT.